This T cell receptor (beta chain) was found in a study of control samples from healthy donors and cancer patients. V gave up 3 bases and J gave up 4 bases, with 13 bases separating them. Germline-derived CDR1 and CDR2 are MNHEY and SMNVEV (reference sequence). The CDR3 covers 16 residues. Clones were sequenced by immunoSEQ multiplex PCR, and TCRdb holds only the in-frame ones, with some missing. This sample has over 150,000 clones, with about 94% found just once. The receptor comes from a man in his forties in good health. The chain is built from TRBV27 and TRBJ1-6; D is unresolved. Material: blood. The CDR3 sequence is CASSFRVGGYNSPLHF. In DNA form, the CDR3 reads TGTGCCAGCAGTTTCCGCGTCGGAGGGTATAATTCACCCCTCCACTTT.